A single sample is the source of the 17 T cell receptor beta chains below, sequenced in a study of T cells after yellow fever vaccination. MiXCR was run by TCRdb on the 5' RACE reads, yielding one entry per CDR3 protein. The sample has 29,000 or so distinct CDR3 sequences, roughly 6% seen once. Specimen: PBMCs, either bulk or a sorted T-cell subset (CD4+, CD8+, memory, or dextramer-sorted; not recorded which), collected on the day of the yellow fever booster vaccination. These receptors originate from a man aged 25 to 40 who received the YFV17D yellow fever vaccine.

The V gene is TRBV5-1, the J gene TRBJ1-3; maybe TRBD1 (5 bases). From germline, CDR1 is SGHRS and CDR2 YFSETQ. V shed 6 bases and J shed 0 bases, with 19 bases lying between them. The CDR3 runs to 17 residues. The CDR3 loop is CASIPRGEEGSGNTIYF. CDR3 DNA: TGCGCCAGCATCCCGAGGGGTGAGGAGGGCTCTGGAAACACCATATATTTT.

The chain joins TRBV11-2 to TRBJ2-7; the D gene is possibly TRBD1 (6 bases). The germline CDR1 and CDR2 sequences are SGHAT and FQNNGV. With 5 bases removed from V and 9 bases from J, the gap between germline ends came to 14 bases. CDR3 length equals 12 residues. The CDR3 spells CASSPRGEWQYF. The CDR3 DNA is TGTGCCAGCAGCCCCAGGGGCGAGTGGCAGTACTTC.

This clonotype has a count of ten or more. CDR3 DNA sequence: TGCGCCAGCAGCCCGGGACAGGGGGGGGGCGATGAGCAGTTCTTC. The encoded protein is CASSPGQGGGDEQFF. The V and J genes are TRBV5-1 and TRBJ2-1; 11 bases map to TRBD1. J lost 8 bases, V lost 4 bases, and 8 bases had no gene match. This CDR3 contains 15 residues. The germline gives CDR1 SGHRS, CDR2 YFSETQ.

Points on this clonotype: A much larger clonotype is one base distant, so this may be a read error. The chain combines TRBV12-3 or TRBV12-4 with TRBJ2-1; tentatively, D is TRBD2 (5 bases). The germline V and J ends were trimmed by 8 bases and 1 base, with 12 bases remaining between them. This CDR3 region has 14 residues. CDR3 sequence: CASLGEASYNEQFF. CDR3 coding DNA: TGTGCCAGCTTGGGAGAGGCTTCCTACAATGAGCAGTTCTTC.

This sequence joins TRBV5-6 and TRBJ2-3; TRBD1 agrees at 9 bases. Germline lookup yields CDR1 SGHDT and CDR2 YYEEEE. This CDR3 region has 14 residues. J was trimmed by 6 bases and V by 3 bases; bases with no gene match: 5. CDR3 sequence reads: CASSSSDRGDTQYF. The CDR3 bases are TGTGCCAGCAGCTCATCGGACAGGGGTGATACGCAGTATTTT.

This chain uses TRBV5-6 with TRBJ1-2; no definite D call. V gave up 2 bases and J gave up 10 bases, with 18 bases separating them. The germline V gene encodes CDR1 SGHDT and CDR2 YYEEEE. CDR3 length: 14 amino acids. DNA for the CDR3: TGTGCCAGCAGCTTCCGGCGCCCAGTTACAGTCTACACCTTC. Residues: CASSFRRPVTVYTF.

The sample holds a few counts of this clonotype. V is TRBV7-2 and J is TRBJ1-2; no reliable D call. The ends were cut back, 5 bases at V and 1 base at J, with 8 bases in the middle. The CDR3 has 13 residues. Germline-derived CDR1 and CDR2 are SGHTA and FQGNSA. The CDR3 loop reads CASSPDDNYGYTF. Here the CDR3 DNA reads TGTGCCAGCAGCCCCGACGATAACTATGGCTACACCTTC.

This clonotype occurred many times. In DNA form, the CDR3 reads TGTGCCAGCAGTGACTCCGGGACAGGCGTGACCGGGGAGCTGTTTTTT. Amino acid sequence: CASSDSGTGVTGELFF. V gene TRBV25-1 combines with J gene TRBJ2-2, with 8 bases matching TRBD1. Germline V gene sequence: CDR1 MGHDK, CDR2 SYGVNS. V lost 3 bases, J lost 5 bases, and 8 bases stayed unmatched. There are 16 residues in the CDR3.

This clonotype was seen ten or more times. This chain connects TRBV20-1 to TRBJ2-1, with 9 bases aligning to TRBD2. The V gene's germline CDR1 is DFQATT and CDR2 SNEGSKA (reference sequence). The junction had 13 bases not matched to a gene; V was cut back by 5 bases and J by 8 bases. CDR3 length: 15 residues. The CDR3, as DNA: TGCAGTGCTCGGAGGGCGGGAGGGCCCTCGTATGAGCAGTTCTTC. Translation gives CSARRAGGPSYEQFF.

Ten or more counts support this clonotype. The J gene is TRBJ2-1, the V gene TRBV12-3 or TRBV12-4; D is unclear. Trimming stripped 0 bases from V and 9 bases from J, with 6 bases between. The CDR3 extends over 12 amino acids. CDR3 in amino acids: CASSLAVGEQFF. Here the CDR3 DNA reads TGTGCCAGCAGTTTAGCGGTGGGTGAGCAGTTCTTC.

The gene calls are TRBV7-2 and TRBJ2-2; TRBD2 agrees at 9 bases. This CDR3 is built from 16 residues. The V gene's germline CDR1 is SGHTA and CDR2 FQGNSA. J lost 3 bases, V lost 5 bases, and 7 bases had no gene match. CDR3 nucleotides: TGTGCCAGCAGCACCCGGACTAGCGCTCACACCGGGGAGCTGTTTTTT. Amino acid sequence: CASSTRTSAHTGELFF.

The rearrangement uses TRBV12-3 or TRBV12-4 and TRBJ1-2; TRBD1 matches 8 bases. The CDR3 spans 15 residues. V lost 6 bases and J lost 5; bases outside the gene matches: 11. The CDR3 nucleotides read TGTGCCAGCAGCTCAAAGACAGGGGCCATTTATGGCTACACCTTC. As protein: CASSSKTGAIYGYTF.

Turning to this clonotype: This sequence may be a read error, since a much larger clone differs from it by one base. The chain carries TRBV7-2 and TRBJ1-6; D gene unclear. The CDR3 consists of 13 residues. Germline V gene lookup returns CDR1 SGHTA and CDR2 FQGNSA. Trimming took off 2 bases at V and 14 bases at J, with 13 bases between the two ends. The DNA of the CDR3 is TGTGCCAGCAGCTTATGGGATAACTCATCCCTCCACTTT. Encoded protein: CASSLWDNSSLHF.

In this sample, this clonotype turned up a few times. This CDR3 reads CASSPRGLAEQFF. CDR3 sequence (DNA): TGTGCCAGCTCACCACGAGGACTAGCGGAGCAGTTCTTC. The chain is built from TRBV18 and TRBJ2-1; TRBD2 agrees at 9 bases. Germline CDR1 reads KGHSH; CDR2 reads LQKENI. The CDR3 loop spans 13 amino acids. V was pared by 1 base and J by 10 bases, with 2 bases of the junction left unmatched.

This clonotype was seen repeatedly, ten times or more. The CDR3 ends on some other residue instead of the conserved phenylalanine or tryptophan, so this is likely a read error. The DNA is omitted, as the CDR3 cannot be located on it reliably, and the CDR3 follows TCRdb's listing. The chain uses TRBV7-7 and TRBJ1-2; the DNA was not compared with TRBD1, the D call given in the table. The V gene's germline CDR1 is SSHAT and CDR2 FNYEAQ (reference sequence). The CDR3 extends over 12 residues, inclusive of both ends. The CDR3 protein is CASSLEQPPGTG.

This clonotype was detected ten times or more. The chain has TRBV29-1 and TRBJ1-2; D call uncertain. CDR3 length equals 11 residues. V was pared by 3 bases and J by 10 bases, with 12 bases between. CDR1 is SQVTM and CDR2 is ANQGSEA in the germline V gene. In DNA, the CDR3 is TGCAGCGTTGAGGTTCAGAGGTACTACACCTTC. Encoded protein: CSVEVQRYYTF.

There are many counts of this clonotype. The chain couples TRBV12-3 or TRBV12-4 to TRBJ1-2; TRBD1 agrees at 9 bases. CDR3 length: 13 amino acids. Trimming removed 3 bases from V and 5 bases from J; junction bases left unmatched: 1. CDR3 residues: CASSLTGGYGYTF. In DNA form, the CDR3 reads TGTGCCAGCAGTTTGACAGGGGGTTATGGCTACACCTTC.